This passage covers 17 T cell receptor beta chains from one sample sequenced in a study of OX40 agonist ivuxolimab in advanced cancers. Generated by immunoSEQ multiplex PCR, the TCRdb table keeps only in-frame clones and is missing some. The repertoire holds under 40,000 clones, with about 90% as singletons. Sequenced material: CD4+ or CD8+ T cells sorted from blood, taken in a trial of the OX40 agonist ivuxolimab. The source is an adult with an advanced solid tumor such as melanoma, head and neck, liver or kidney cancer.

This chain joins TRBV6-5 and TRBJ1-5, with D possibly matching TRBD1 (6 bases). This CDR3 region has 16 residues. The germline CDR1 and CDR2 sequences are MNHEY and SVGAGI. The V and J ends lost 0 bases and 0 bases respectively, with 9 bases between them. The CDR3 nucleotides are TGTGCCAGCAGTTACTCCAGGACAGTTAGCAATCAGCCCCAGCATTTT. It codes for CASSYSRTVSNQPQHF.

The CDR3 nucleotides are TGTGCCAGCAGCTCCATCGGGACTAGCGGGGTAGGTGAGCAGTTCTTC. It is translated as CASSSIGTSGVGEQFF. The rearrangement joins TRBV7-9 to TRBJ2-1; 13 nucleotides match TRBD2. The CDR3 loop spans 16 amino acids. Trimming cost V 4 bases and J 9 bases; bases outside gene matches: 9. The V gene's germline CDR1 is SEHNR and CDR2 FQNEAQ (reference sequence).

The gene calls are TRBV27 and TRBJ2-1; 12 nucleotides line up with TRBD2. Germline V gene lookup returns CDR1 MNHEY and CDR2 SMNVEV (reference sequence). J gave up 2 bases and V 2 bases, and 10 bases lay outside the gene matches. This CDR3 is built from 19 residues. The CDR3 bases are TGTGCCAGCAGTTTAAAGCCACTAGCGGGGGGCGTAGCCTACAATGAGCAGTTCTTC. Its protein is CASSLKPLAGGVAYNEQFF.

The CDR3 protein is CASSQVTGREETQYF. CDR3 nucleotides: TGCGCCAGCAGCCAAGTGACTGGGAGGGAAGAGACCCAGTACTTC. The chain combines TRBV4-1 with TRBJ2-5; TRBD2 matches at 7 bases. The CDR3 is 15 residues long. Per the germline V gene, CDR1 is MGHRA and CDR2 is YSYEKL. V gave up 1 base and J gave up 3 bases; unmatched junction bases: 5.

V gene TRBV7-3 combines with J gene TRBJ2-5; 9 bases match TRBD2. The CDR3 covers 15 residues. V lost 2 bases and J lost 0; bases outside the gene matches: 1. The V gene's germline CDR1 is SGHTA and CDR2 FQGTGA. The CDR3 DNA follows: TGTGCCAGCAGCTTAGCGGGGGGGTACCAAGAGACCCAGTACTTC. Amino acids: CASSLAGGYQETQYF.

This clone has just a few counts. The V gene is TRBV5-8, the J gene TRBJ2-7, with a tentative D call TRBD1 (6 bases). Germline CDR1 is SGHTS and CDR2 is YDEGEE. Between the trimmed V and J ends, which lost 3 bases and 2 bases, there was a span of 9 bases. The CDR3 is 13 residues long. The CDR3 protein is CASSWGHTYEQYF. The CDR3 nucleotides read TGTGCCAGCAGCTGGGGGCATACCTACGAGCAGTACTTC.

The chain is built from TRBV27 and TRBJ2-2; D is unclear. The CDR3 spans 17 residues. Germline assignment: CDR1 MNHEY and CDR2 SMNVEV (reference sequence). V was clipped by 0 bases and J by 1 base, with 12 bases between them. CDR3 in amino acids: CASSLSITIQNTGELFF. The CDR3, as DNA: TGTGCCAGCAGTTTATCGATAACTATCCAGAACACCGGGGAGCTGTTTTTT.

This clone is categorized as medium-sized. J is TRBJ1-5 and V is TRBV2; D might be TRBD1 (5 bases). The CDR3 is 15 residues long. Germline values: CDR1 SNHLY, CDR2 FYNNEI. The ends were cut back, 6 bases at V and 6 bases at J, with 18 bases in the middle. The CDR3 is CASRRGAEKGQPQHF. For the CDR3, the DNA is TGTGCCAGCAGGCGTGGGGCGGAAAAGGGTCAGCCCCAGCATTTT.

This clone was picked up one time. The chain couples TRBV7-9 to TRBJ1-2; no definite D call. Germline CDR1 and CDR2: SEHNR and FQNEAQ (reference sequence). The CDR3 has 13 residues. The V end lost 3 bases, the J end lost 0 bases, and 5 bases lay between the germline ends. The CDR3 sequence is CASSFPTNYGYTF. In DNA, the CDR3 is TGTGCCAGCAGCTTCCCAACTAACTATGGCTACACCTTC.

The chain has TRBV4-1 and TRBJ1-3; D is unresolved. The germline CDR1 and CDR2 sequences are MGHRA and YSYEKL. The CDR3 is 12 amino acids. Trimming removed 7 bases from V and 10 bases from J, with 14 bases in between. The CDR3 spells CASIYESGTIYF. The CDR3 DNA reads as TGCGCCAGCATCTACGAGAGTGGTACCATATATTTT.

This sequence joins TRBV6-5 and TRBJ2-3; a weak D match, TRBD2 (7 bases). The CDR3 covers 16 residues. CDR1 and CDR2 from the germline V gene are MNHEY and SVGAGI. The ends were cut back, 3 bases at V and 4 bases at J, with 17 bases in the middle. The CDR3 loop reads CASSYNGGLKADTQYF. The CDR3 DNA is TGTGCCAGCAGTTATAACGGGGGGCTAAAGGCAGATACGCAGTATTTT.

The gene calls are TRBV5-4 and TRBJ2-5; no clear D. V was pared by 5 bases and J by 4 bases, with 18 bases between. This CDR3 is built from 15 residues. In germline, CDR1 is SGHNT, CDR2 YYREEE (reference sequence). As DNA, the CDR3 is TGTGCCAGCAGTCGATCGAAGGGATCAAGAGAGACCCAGTACTTC. Its protein product is CASSRSKGSRETQYF.

The rearrangement joins TRBV11-2 to TRBJ2-2, with D unclear. Germline V CDR1 and CDR2: SGHAT, FQNNGV. V gave up 5 bases and J gave up 1 base, with 5 bases separating them. This CDR3 is built from 13 residues. This CDR3 is CASSPMNTGELFF. CDR3 sequence (DNA): TGTGCCAGCAGCCCAATGAACACCGGGGAGCTGTTTTTT.

A remark on this clone: Distinct nucleotide sequences in the sample also encode this CDR3. The rearrangement links TRBV4-2 to TRBJ2-5, with 15 bases lining up with TRBD2. CDR3 length equals 16 residues. The germline CDR1 and CDR2 sequences are LGHNA and YNFKEQ. The trim removed 1 base at V and 5 bases at J, leaving 2 bases unmatched. DNA for the CDR3: TGTGCCAGCAGCCAAGGGACTAGCGGGGGGGCCGAGACCCAGTACTTC. This translates into CASSQGTSGGAETQYF.

V usage is TRBV2 and J usage is TRBJ1-4; 7 nucleotides line up with TRBD1. V shed 2 bases and J 3 bases; nucleotides not matched to a gene: 3. CDR3 length: 15 residues. Germline V gene lookup returns CDR1 SNHLY and CDR2 FYNNEI. CDR3 in DNA: TGTGCCAGCAGTGAATTGGGGACAGCTAATGAAAAACTGTTTTTT. Translation gives CASSELGTANEKLFF.

This rearrangement joins TRBV6-4 to TRBJ2-3; 13 bases are shared with TRBD2. CDR3 length: 15 residues. Germline CDR1 MRHNA, CDR2 SNTAGT. Trimming took 6 bases from V and 5 from J; bases not matched to a gene: 5. The CDR3 reads CASSPTSGGIDTQYF. As DNA, the CDR3 is TGTGCCAGCAGCCCGACTAGCGGGGGGATAGATACGCAGTATTTT.

This rearrangement joins TRBV7-8 to TRBJ1-5, with a tentative D call TRBD1 (5 bases). This CDR3 is built from 16 residues. V was trimmed by 5 bases and J by 4 bases, leaving 18 bases between them. Germline CDR1 and CDR2: SGHVS and FQNEAQ. The DNA of the CDR3 is TGTGCCAGCAGCCCGTGGACACGGAGTCTGAATCAGCCCCAGCATTTT. This encodes CASSPWTRSLNQPQHF.